These 28 T cell receptor beta chains originate from one sample sequenced in a study of T cell repertoires in ileal Crohn's disease. Regarding time point: inflamed ileum from the surgical specimen. Data came from immunoSEQ multiplex PCR; TCRdb stores just in-frame clones and leaves some out. The table records about 16,000 clones, roughly 90% of them present only once. The specimen was ileal tissue. These receptors were taken from an adult with Crohn's disease.

This rearrangement joins TRBV21-1 to TRBJ2-7. TRBV21-1 is classified as a pseudogene. The CDR3 runs to 9 residues. CDR3 bases: TGTGCCAGCAGCAAAGAACGACACTTC. This sequence encodes CASSKERHF.

This chain connects TRBV19 to TRBJ1-4; D not certain. Germline loops: CDR1 LNHDA, CDR2 SQIVND (reference sequence). Trimming pared 2 bases from V and 8 bases from J, leaving 9 bases between. The CDR3 is 13 residues long. CDR3 loop: CASSIPRLEKLFF. CDR3 nucleotide sequence: TGTGCCAGTAGTATACCTAGGTTAGAAAAACTGTTTTTT.

The chain links TRBV7-9 to TRBJ2-5; D possibly corresponds to TRBD1 (6 bases). The V gene lost 5 bases and the J gene lost 2 bases, with 18 bases spanning the gap. CDR1 is SEHNR, CDR2 FQNEAQ, per germline (reference sequence). The CDR3 has 16 residues. The CDR3 sequence is CASSRNLRTVQETQYF. The CDR3 nucleotides are TGTGCCAGCAGCCGAAACCTAAGGACAGTGCAAGAGACCCAGTACTTC.

This clone was picked up one time. In DNA form, the CDR3 reads TGTGCCTGGAGTACGGGACAGTATGATCAGCCCCAGCATTTT. As protein: CAWSTGQYDQPQHF. The chain recombines TRBV30 with TRBJ1-5; 7 bases map to TRBD1. The V gene's germline CDR1 is GTSNPN and CDR2 SVGIG (reference sequence). The CDR3 sequence is 14 residues long. The V and J ends lost 2 bases and 5 bases, in that order; junction bases with no gene match: 6. Full variable domain (rest looked up from reference TRBV30 and TRBJ1-5): SQTIHQWPATLVQPVGSPLSLECTVEGTSNPNLYWYRQAAGRGLQLLFYSVGIGQISSEVPQNLSASRPQDRQFILSSKKLLLSDSGFYLCAWSTGQYDQPQHFGDGTRLSIL.

The chain combines TRBV7-2 with TRBJ1-2; 12 bases are shared with TRBD1. Trimming at V came to 4 bases and at J to 7 bases, leaving 13 bases not matched to a gene. The CDR3 totals 17 residues. Germline loops: CDR1 SGHTA, CDR2 FQGNSA. In nucleotides, the CDR3 is TGTGCCAGCAGCTCAACCCGGGACAGGGGGCTTATTAGTGGCTACACCTTC. Translation gives CASSSTRDRGLISGYTF.

The rearrangement joins TRBV18 to TRBJ1-5; D gene ambiguous. The CDR3 covers 15 residues. The germline CDR1 and CDR2 sequences are KGHSH and LQKENI. V was pared by 1 base and J by 0 bases, with 7 bases between. The CDR3 nucleotides read TGTGCCAGCTCACCACAGCCCTATAGCAATCAGCCCCAGCATTTT. It encodes CASSPQPYSNQPQHF. Full variable domain (remainder filled in from reference TRBV18 and TRBJ1-5): NAGVMQNPRHLVRRRGQEARLRCSPMKGHSHVYWYRQLPEEGLKFMVYLQKENIIDESGMPKERFSAEFPKEGPSILRIQQVVRGDSAAYFCASSPQPYSNQPQHFGDGTRLSIL.

In DNA form, the CDR3 reads TGTGCCAGCAGTTACGAGGAGGAGCAGTACTTC. It encodes CASSYEEEQYF. The rearrangement links TRBV6-5 to TRBJ2-7; D not resolved. Looked up from germline, CDR1 is MNHEY and CDR2 is SVGAGI. V was shortened by 2 bases and J by 7 bases, with 6 bases between the two germline ends. The CDR3 is 11 amino acids.

V is TRBV10-3 and J is TRBJ2-1; a weak D match, TRBD1 (7 bases). The V and J ends lost 5 bases and 4 bases respectively, with 18 bases between them. Germline CDR1 is ENHRY and CDR2 is SYGVKD. The CDR3 extends over 16 amino acids. The DNA of the CDR3 is TGTGCCATCAGTATCACGGAGGGGGCAGTATACAATGAGCAGTTCTTC. Translated, it gives CAISITEGAVYNEQFF.

This chain connects TRBV5-1 to TRBJ1-1; no definite D call. The CDR3 spans 14 residues. Germline-derived CDR1 and CDR2 are SGHRS and YFSETQ. Trimming left V 1 base short and J 0 bases short, with 7 bases between. CDR3 amino acids: CASSLLVLNTEAFF. The CDR3, as DNA: TGCGCCAGCAGCTTGTTGGTGTTGAACACTGAAGCTTTCTTT.

The V and J genes are TRBV4-3 and TRBJ1-2, with TRBD1 matching over 8 bases. The V and J ends lost 1 base and 8 bases, in that order; junction bases with no gene match: 9. The CDR3 sequence is 15 residues long. CDR1 and CDR2 (germline): LGHNA, YSLEER. CDR3 loop: CASSQVGQGARGYTF. Written as DNA, the CDR3 is TGCGCCAGCAGCCAAGTCGGCCAGGGGGCGAGAGGCTACACCTTC.

The V gene is TRBV7-6, the J gene TRBJ2-5; 11 bases align to TRBD2. The germline gives CDR1 SGHVS, CDR2 FNYEAQ. The CDR3 loop spans 17 amino acids. J lost 6 bases, V lost 1 base, and 10 bases had no gene match. This CDR3 is CASSLGPTSGGRKTQYF. In DNA form, the CDR3 reads TGTGCCAGCAGCTTAGGACCCACTAGCGGGGGCCGGAAGACCCAGTACTTC.

The chain couples TRBV27 to TRBJ2-7, with a tentative D call TRBD1 (8 bases). Trimming left V 3 bases short and J 6 bases short, with 30 bases between. The germline V gene encodes CDR1 MNHEY and CDR2 SMNVEV (reference sequence). The CDR3 has 19 residues. The CDR3 is CASSLGGVGTGPAMREQYF. CDR3 DNA: TGTGCCAGCAGTTTGGGGGGGGTGGGGACAGGTCCAGCCATGCGCGAGCAGTACTTC.

The genes are TRBV11-2 and TRBJ2-6; the D gene is possibly TRBD1 (5 bases). This CDR3 spans 16 amino acids. Looked up from germline, CDR1 is SGHAT and CDR2 is FQNNGV. Trimming stripped 2 bases from V and 2 bases from J, with 10 bases between. The CDR3 DNA follows: TGTGCCAGCAGCTTATATAGGGGCACTGGGGCCAACGTCCTGACTTTC. It specifies CASSLYRGTGANVLTF.

This clone is a singleton in its sample. CDR3 residues: CASSPGGGGGYTF. The CDR3 DNA is TGTGCCAGCAGCCCTGGGGGTGGTGGTGGCTACACCTTC. The chain links TRBV7-3 to TRBJ1-2; D might be TRBD1 (5 bases). V gave up 5 bases and J gave up 7 bases, with 14 bases separating them. This CDR3 has 13 residues. The germline gives CDR1 SGHTA, CDR2 FQGTGA.

This chain uses TRBV7-8 with TRBJ2-1; 14 bases agree with TRBD2. Germline CDR1 is SGHVS and CDR2 is FQNEAQ. This CDR3 is built from 19 residues. Unmatched junction bases numbered 13, after V lost 1 base and J lost 8 bases. In DNA form, the CDR3 reads TGTGCCAGCAGCTTAGGTCCAGGGACTAGCGGGGGCCAAGACGATGAGCAGTTCTTC. It yields the protein CASSLGPGTSGGQDDEQFF. The full variable domain, completed using reference TRBV7-8 and TRBJ2-1, is GAGVSQSPRYKVAKRGQDVALRCDPISGHVSLFWYQQALGQGPEFLTYFQNEAQLDKSGLPSDRFFAERPEGSVSTLKIQRTQQEDSAVYLCASSLGPGTSGGQDDEQFFGPGTRLTVL.

The chain couples TRBV2 to TRBJ2-1, with 12 bases fitting TRBD2. Germline CDR1 reads SNHLY; CDR2 reads FYNNEI. The length of the CDR3 is 17 residues. Germline trimming cut 6 bases from V and 5 bases from J; bases unmatched to any gene: 11. The CDR3 coding sequence is TGTGCCAGCAGCAACCAACCCCCTAGCGGGGGGGACAATGAGCAGTTCTTC. This encodes CASSNQPPSGGDNEQFF.

The V and J genes are TRBV9 and TRBJ2-1, with D unresolved. Between the trimmed V and J ends, which lost 1 base and 9 bases, there was a span of 11 bases. Germline CDR1 is SGDLS and CDR2 is YYNGEE. The CDR3 loop spans 13 amino acids. This chain's CDR3 is CASSVTGVGEQFF. CDR3 bases: TGTGCCAGCAGCGTAACTGGGGTTGGTGAGCAGTTCTTC.

The rearrangement uses TRBV29-1 and TRBJ2-3; TRBD1 matches at 7 bases. With V trimmed by 7 bases and J by 1 base, 2 bases remained unmatched. The CDR3 totals 12 residues. Germline assignment: CDR1 SQVTM and CDR2 ANQGSEA. CDR3 coding DNA: TGCAGCGCCGACAGGGGCACAGATACGCAGTATTTT. This translates into CSADRGTDTQYF.

The chain is built from TRBV30 and TRBJ1-4, with a weak D call TRBD1 (5 bases). V lost 1 base and J lost 8, with 11 bases in between. Germline CDR1 reads GTSNPN; CDR2 reads SVGIG (reference sequence). The length of the CDR3 is 13 residues. The CDR3 spells CAWSAGWGEKLFF. In DNA form, the CDR3 reads TGTGCCTGGAGTGCCGGGTGGGGGGAAAAACTGTTTTTT.

The chain has TRBV6-5 and TRBJ1-6, with TRBD1 matching over 10 bases. With V trimmed by 9 bases and J by 10 bases, 6 bases remained unmatched. The CDR3 is made up of 13 amino acids. The germline gives CDR1 MNHEY, CDR2 SVGAGI. CDR3 coding DNA: TGTGCCAGTAAAGGGACAGGGGTCTCACCCCTCCACTTT. Residues: CASKGTGVSPLHF.

The chain uses TRBV6-1 and TRBJ1-3; D gene uncertain. The germline V gene has CDR1 MNHNS and CDR2 SASEGT. V lost 6 bases to trimming and J lost 0 bases, with 9 bases between them. The CDR3 length is 14 residues. Here the CDR3 DNA reads TGTGCCAGCAGGATGTTATTCTCTGGAAACACCATATATTTT. Its translation is CASRMLFSGNTIYF.

This clone has a single count. This sequence joins TRBV7-8 and TRBJ1-4; no clear D gene. Germline V gene sequence: CDR1 SGHVS, CDR2 FQNEAQ. V was shortened by 3 bases and J by 7 bases, with 12 bases between the two germline ends. This CDR3 contains 14 residues. CDR3 nucleotides: TGTGCCAGCAGCTTGATACCGGGCGGTGAAAAACTGTTTTTT. Its protein product is CASSLIPGGEKLFF.

V usage is TRBV5-6 and J usage is TRBJ1-6, with D hard to call. V shed 4 bases and J shed 1 base, with 9 bases lying between them. Looked up from germline, CDR1 is SGHDT and CDR2 is YYEEEE. The CDR3 totals 15 residues. CDR3: CASSAPRSYNSPLHF. The CDR3 DNA reads as TGTGCCAGCAGCGCGCCTCGTTCCTATAATTCACCCCTCCACTTT.

The V call is TRBV6-5, the J call TRBJ2-2; TRBD1 or TRBD2 may be the D gene (5 bases each). The germline V gene encodes CDR1 MNHEY and CDR2 SVGAGI. Deletions cut 10 bases from V and 0 bases from J, with 15 bases between. The CDR3 spans 15 residues. The CDR3 DNA follows: TGTGCCATCAGGGAGACACCGGCGAACACCGGGGAGCTGTTTTTT. It specifies CAIRETPANTGELFF.

The chain recombines TRBV10-3 with TRBJ2-5; D not resolved. The germline CDR1 and CDR2 sequences are ENHRY and SYGVKD. The length of the CDR3 is 17 residues. Trimming shortened V by 0 bases and J by 5 bases, and 19 bases separated the two germline ends. CDR3 amino acids: CAISESVGNSLGETQYF. The CDR3 DNA is TGTGCCATCAGTGAGTCGGTAGGGAACAGTTTGGGGGAGACCCAGTACTTC.

The chain combines TRBV5-4 with TRBJ2-5; TRBD2 might be the D (6 bases). Germline V CDR1 and CDR2: SGHNT, YYREEE (reference sequence). With 1 base removed from V and 7 bases from J, the gap between germline ends came to 11 bases. The CDR3 runs to 13 residues. CDR3 bases: TGTGCCAGCAGCTTGAACGGGGAGGCGACCCAGTACTTC. Amino acid sequence: CASSLNGEATQYF.

The J gene is TRBJ1-1, the V gene TRBV6-1, with D unresolved. The CDR3 totals 12 residues. V dropped 1 base and J dropped 11 bases, with 11 bases sitting between them. CDR1 and CDR2 (germline): MNHNS, SASEGT. CDR3 sequence reads: CASSEGPMGAFF. CDR3 DNA: TGTGCCAGCAGTGAAGGTCCCATGGGGGCTTTCTTT.

The gene calls are TRBV5-1 and TRBJ1-4, with 11 bases lining up with TRBD1. Germline CDR1 is SGHRS and CDR2 is YFSETQ. The junction had 8 bases not matched to a gene; V was cut back by 4 bases and J by 0 bases. The CDR3 totals 18 residues. CDR3 residues: CASSMLGQGGATNEKLFF. The CDR3 DNA reads as TGCGCCAGCAGCATGCTGGGACAGGGGGGTGCAACTAATGAAAAACTGTTTTTT. Using reference TRBV5-1 and TRBJ1-4 for the parts outside the CDR3, the full variable domain is KAGVTQTPRYLIKTRGQQVTLSCSPISGHRSVSWYQQTPGQGLQFLFEYFSETQRNKGNFPGRFSGRQFSNSRSEMNVSTLELGDSALYLCASSMLGQGGATNEKLFFGSGTQLSVL.